These T cell receptor beta chains were read from a single sample in a study of identical twins. TCRdb re-derived calls from the 5' RACE reads in MiXCR, one entry per CDR3 protein. The sample consists of about 260,000 distinct CDR3 sequences, 7% of them appearing once. The same sample was also used in a study of yellow fever vaccine responses in identical twins.

The sample comprised memory (CD45RO+) T cells sorted from blood. The receptors derive from a woman aged 18-29 years in good health. CDR3s include the opening cysteine and the closing phenylalanine or tryptophan. A D gene is named only where the DNA matches it firmly. Size tells how often a clone was seen (once, few, many) or the class of an expanded clone, and some rows leave it out.

>TRBV12-3/TRBV12-4|many|TRBD1|TRBJ1-2
CASRATGTGEYGYTF
TGTGCCAGCAGGGCGACCGGGACAGGAGAATATGGCTACACCTTC
>TRBV6-1|-|-|TRBJ1-2
CASSENGLYGYTF
TGTGCCAGCAGTGAAAACGGCCTCTATGGCTACACCTTC
>TRBV11-2|many|-|TRBJ2-1
CASRFLGSYNEQFF
TGTGCCAGCCGATTCTTAGGATCCTACAATGAGCAGTTCTTC
>TRBV20-1|few|-|TRBJ2-3
CSARGGPGVATDTQYF
TGCAGTGCTAGGGGGGGGCCGGGGGTCGCGACAGATACGCAGTATTTT
>TRBV12-3/TRBV12-4|few|-|TRBJ2-1
CASSLVTGTYNEQFF
TGTGCCAGCAGTTTAGTGACAGGGACTTACAATGAGCAGTTCTTC
>TRBV6-1|-|-|TRBJ1-3
CASSEYSAISGNTIYF
TGTGCCAGCAGTGAATACAGCGCAATCTCTGGAAACACCATATATTTT
>TRBV6-2/TRBV6-3|few|TRBD1|TRBJ2-2
CASSYWTGNTGELFF
TGTGCCAGCAGTTATTGGACAGGGAACACCGGGGAGCTGTTTTTT
>TRBV7-8|many|TRBD2|TRBJ2-2
CASSLTGTSGGELFF
TGTGCCAGCAGCTTAACTGGGACTAGCGGGGGGGAGCTGTTTTTT
>TRBV10-3|many|-|TRBJ1-4
CATALRSTNEKLFF
TGTGCCACGGCGTTACGGTCAACTAATGAAAAACTGTTTTTT
>TRBV5-1|many|-|TRBJ2-1
CASSPDEGGGTYNEQFF
TGCGCCAGCAGCCCAGATGAAGGGGGGGGGACATACAATGAGCAGTTCTTC
>TRBV2|few|TRBD1|TRBJ1-2
CASRTGTHYGYTF
TGTGCCAGCCGGACAGGGACCCATTATGGCTACACCTTC
>TRBV9|-|-|TRBJ1-6
CASNLGGPANNSPLHF
TGTGCCAGCAATCTCGGCGGCCCGGCGAATAATTCACCCCTCCACTTT
>TRBV3-1|many|-|TRBJ1-2
CASSPRTELYGYTF
TGTGCCAGCAGCCCCCGGACAGAGCTCTATGGCTACACCTTC
>TRBV27|-|TRBD1|TRBJ2-6
CASSLLGTGRSGANVLTF
TGTGCCAGCAGTTTATTGGGGACAGGGAGATCTGGGGCCAACGTCCTGACTTTC
>TRBV5-1|few|TRBD2|TRBJ2-3
CASRELSGRSTDTQYF
TGCGCCAGCAGGGAATTAAGCGGGAGGAGCACAGATACGCAGTATTTT
>TRBV9|-|-|TRBJ2-1
CASSVDGWNEQFF
TGTGCCAGCAGCGTAGACGGGTGGAATGAGCAGTTCTTC
>TRBV3-1|few|TRBD2|TRBJ2-1
CASSPGTSGRKLRSYNEQFF
TGTGCCAGCAGCCCCGGGACTAGCGGGAGAAAACTGAGGTCCTACAATGAGCAGTTCTTC
>TRBV10-1|few|-|TRBJ2-5
CASSGSARETQYF
TGCGCCAGCAGTGGATCCGCTCGGGAGACCCAGTACTTC
>TRBV29-1|-|-|TRBJ2-5
CSVGTLETQYF
TGCAGCGTTGGCACGCTAGAGACCCAGTACTTC
>TRBV12-5|few|-|TRBJ2-1
CASGPDTSGGSEQFF
TGTGCTAGTGGTCCGGACACTTCGGGGGGCTCTGAGCAGTTCTTC
>TRBV5-8|many|TRBD1|TRBJ2-1
CASRNLGGEQFF
TGTGCCAGCAGGAACTTAGGGGGCGAGCAGTTCTTC
>TRBV6-1|many|TRBD2|TRBJ2-2
CASSHTSASNTGELFF
TGTGCCAGCAGTCATACTAGCGCCTCGAACACCGGGGAGCTGTTTTTT
>TRBV12-3/TRBV12-4|many|TRBD1|TRBJ1-5
CASSFTAGGGNQPQHF
TGTGCCAGCAGTTTTACTGCAGGGGGAGGCAATCAGCCCCAGCATTTT
>TRBV7-2|few|-|TRBJ2-1
CASSLYLAKNSYNEQFF
TGTGCCAGCAGCCTGTACTTGGCAAAAAACTCCTACAATGAGCAGTTCTTC
>TRBV20-1|few|-|TRBJ2-1
CSALGTSRGDEQFF
TGCAGTGCGCTAGGAACTAGCAGGGGGGATGAGCAGTTCTTC
>TRBV19|few|-|TRBJ2-6
CASSIPEGGANVLTF
TGTGCCAGTAGCATCCCGGAGGGGGGGGCCAACGTCCTGACTTTC
>TRBV10-3|-|TRBD2|TRBJ2-7
CAISERLAEVADYEQYF
TGTGCCATCAGTGAGAGGCTAGCGGAGGTTGCGGACTACGAGCAGTACTTC
>TRBV7-3|few|TRBD2|TRBJ2-3
CASSLTGAGGPTDTQYF
TGTGCCAGCAGCTTAACGGGAGCGGGAGGGCCCACAGATACGCAGTATTTT
>TRBV4-1|few|-|TRBJ2-3
CASSQVGSGKSSTDTQYF
TGCGCCAGCAGCCAAGTCGGTAGCGGAAAGTCTAGCACAGATACGCAGTATTTT
>TRBV28|many|-|TRBJ2-1
CASRPVSAGTNEQFF
TGTGCCAGCAGGCCCGTCTCGGCGGGCACGAATGAGCAGTTCTTC
>TRBV20-1|-|TRBD1|TRBJ1-1
CSARDSEAFF
TGCAGTGCCAGGGACAGCGAAGCTTTCTTT
>TRBV7-7|-|-|TRBJ2-1
CASSLGTILHNEQFF
TGTGCCAGCAGCTTAGGGACAATCCTACACAATGAGCAGTTCTTC
>TRBV24-1|-|TRBD2|TRBJ2-5
CATSASGGRETQYF
TGTGCCACCTCCGCTTCGGGGGGTCGAGAGACCCAGTACTTC
>TRBV24-1|many|TRBD1|TRBJ2-6
CATSGTGVDSGANVLTF
TGTGCCACCAGTGGGACAGGTGTTGACTCTGGGGCCAACGTCCTGACTTTC
>TRBV6-5|once|TRBD2|TRBJ2-1
CASSYQAGGPGEQFF
TGTGCCAGCAGTTACCAAGCGGGGGGGCCGGGTGAGCAGTTCTTC
>TRBV7-6|few|TRBD1|TRBJ2-7
CASSPGTGVHEQYF
TGTGCCAGCAGCCCCGGGACAGGGGTCCACGAGCAGTACTTC
>TRBV7-9|-|TRBD2|TRBJ2-1
CASSFGGGLSYNEQFF
TGTGCCAGCAGCTTCGGGGGGGGCCTCTCCTACAATGAGCAGTTCTTC
>TRBV7-9|-|-|TRBJ2-6
CASSYGGFGANVLTF
TGTGCCAGCAGCTATGGGGGGTTCGGGGCCAACGTCCTGACTTTC
>TRBV24-1|few|-|TRBJ2-4
CATSAPGQSDIQYF
TGTGCCACCAGTGCACCGGGGCAGAGCGACATTCAGTACTTC
>TRBV7-8|-|-|TRBJ2-1
CASSWGQRDEQFF
TGTGCCAGCAGCTGGGGGCAGCGGGATGAGCAGTTCTTC
>TRBV5-1|many|TRBD2|TRBJ2-1
CASRGGLAEYNEQFF
TGCGCCAGCAGAGGGGGACTAGCGGAGTACAATGAGCAGTTCTTC
>TRBV7-9|-|-|TRBJ2-7
CASSERGSGTYEQYF
TGTGCCAGCAGCGAGCGCGGAAGCGGCACCTACGAGCAGTACTTC
>TRBV5-1|many|TRBD2|TRBJ2-3
CASSPRGLAGAGTDTQYF
TGCGCCAGCAGCCCCCGCGGACTAGCCGGAGCAGGGACAGATACGCAGTATTTT
>TRBV7-9|-|-|TRBJ2-5
CASSLALTIGEETQYF
TGTGCCAGCAGCTTAGCCTTGACAATCGGCGAAGAGACCCAGTACTTC
>TRBV14|-|-|TRBJ2-5
CASSWGKTDKQETQYF
TGTGCCAGCAGCTGGGGCAAGACAGATAAACAAGAGACCCAGTACTTC
>TRBV11-2|-|-|TRBJ2-3
CASIFPTSGHPNTDTQYF
TGTGCCAGCATCTTCCCGACCTCAGGACACCCAAACACAGATACGCAGTATTTT
>TRBV4-2|few|TRBD2|TRBJ2-2
CASSPGLAGGPFSGELFF
TGTGCCAGCAGCCCCGGACTAGCGGGAGGGCCGTTTTCCGGGGAGCTGTTTTTT
>TRBV5-5|many|-|TRBJ2-2
CASSSDPPGELFF
TGTGCCAGCAGCTCCGACCCGCCCGGGGAGCTGTTTTTT
>TRBV28|-|TRBD1|TRBJ2-1
CASSFATGTGRNEQFF
TGTGCCAGCAGTTTTGCTACCGGGACAGGGAGAAATGAGCAGTTCTTC
>TRBV29-1|many|-|TRBJ2-1
CSGAYNEQFF
TGCAGCGGAGCATACAATGAGCAGTTCTTC
>TRBV3-1|few|-|TRBJ2-2
CASRQVAPRGELFF
TGTGCCAGCAGACAAGTCGCCCCCAGAGGGGAGCTGTTTTTT
>TRBV7-2|few|-|TRBJ2-7
CASSFRRGYEQYF
TGTGCCAGCAGCTTTAGGCGGGGCTACGAGCAGTACTTC
>TRBV2|-|-|TRBJ1-1
CASSFRINTEAFF
TGTGCCAGCAGCTTTCGAATTAACACTGAAGCTTTCTTT
>TRBV25-1|-|-|TRBJ1-6
CASRMGNSPLHF
TGTGCCAGCAGGATGGGGAATTCACCCCTCCACTTT
>TRBV12-3/TRBV12-4|many|-|TRBJ1-4
CASSLGLEKLFF
TGTGCCAGCAGTTTAGGTCTTGAAAAACTGTTTTTT